Listed below are T cell receptor beta chains from one sample, sequenced in a study of T-cell reconstitution after alpha-beta-depleted transplantation in children. Each CDR3 protein is one row after TCRdb ran MiXCR on the PCR reads. Of around 210,000 distinct CDR3 sequences listed, under 8.5% are singletons. The input for sequencing was PBMCs, taken before TCRalphabeta/CD19-depleted stem cell transplant. The receptors originated from a boy under 10 years old with acute lymphoblastic leukemia, due to receive a stem cell transplant. Each CDR3 is given with its conserved first and last residue. A D gene is named only where the DNA matches it firmly. Clone sizes are given selectively: once, few, many, or a class where the clone is expanded.

clone size: -; D gene: -; J gene: TRBJ2-7; V gene: TRBV13; CDR3 protein: CASSRTGTPTYEQYF; CDR3 DNA: TGTGCCAGCAGCCGAACCGGGACACCTACCTACGAGCAGTACTTC
clone size: many; D gene: -; J gene: TRBJ2-3; V gene: TRBV12-3/TRBV12-4; CDR3 protein: CASSLVGHTDTQYF; CDR3 DNA: TGTGCCAGCAGTTTAGTGGGACACACAGATACGCAGTATTTT
clone size: -; D gene: -; J gene: TRBJ2-3; V gene: TRBV15; CDR3 protein: CATSEKTSSGLSTDTQYF; CDR3 DNA: TGTGCCACCAGCGAGAAGACCTCGAGCGGCCTTAGCACAGATACGCAGTATTTT
clone size: many; D gene: -; J gene: TRBJ2-7; V gene: TRBV29-1; CDR3 protein: CSVETQAPHEQYF; CDR3 DNA: TGCAGCGTTGAAACTCAGGCCCCCCACGAGCAGTACTTC
clone size: many; D gene: -; J gene: TRBJ1-2; V gene: TRBV7-9; CDR3 protein: CASSEYTGQTNYGYTF; CDR3 DNA: TGTGCCAGCAGTGAATATACCGGACAGACTAACTATGGCTACACCTTC
clone size: -; D gene: -; J gene: TRBJ2-7; V gene: TRBV20-1; CDR3 protein: CSAREQGGGYEQYF; CDR3 DNA: TGCAGTGCTAGGGAGCAGGGGGGAGGCTACGAGCAGTACTTC
clone size: many; D gene: TRBD2; J gene: TRBJ2-2; V gene: TRBV10-3; CDR3 protein: CAISDGPLAGGVKNTGELFF; CDR3 DNA: TGTGCCATCAGTGACGGCCCGCTAGCGGGAGGAGTCAAGAACACCGGGGAGCTGTTTTTT
clone size: few; D gene: -; J gene: TRBJ2-3; V gene: TRBV28; CDR3 protein: CASSSFSFLWSTDTQYF; CDR3 DNA: TGTGCCAGCAGTTCCTTCTCGTTCCTTTGGAGCACAGATACGCAGTATTTT
clone size: -; D gene: -; J gene: TRBJ2-5; V gene: TRBV18; CDR3 protein: CASSPRRSQETQYF; CDR3 DNA: TGTGCCAGCTCACCAAGGAGGTCCCAAGAGACCCAGTACTTC
clone size: -; D gene: -; J gene: TRBJ1-6; V gene: TRBV5-1; CDR3 protein: CASSLALSYNSPLHF; CDR3 DNA: TGCGCCAGCAGCTTGGCCCTCTCCTATAATTCACCCCTCCACTTT
clone size: many; D gene: -; J gene: TRBJ2-5; V gene: TRBV6-2/TRBV6-3; CDR3 protein: CASSTLETQYF; CDR3 DNA: TGTGCCAGCAGTACACTAGAGACCCAGTACTTC
clone size: -; D gene: TRBD1; J gene: TRBJ1-2; V gene: TRBV20-1; CDR3 protein: CSARGNRGRNGGYTF; CDR3 DNA: TGCAGTGCTAGAGGCAACAGGGGGCGCAACGGTGGCTACACCTTC
clone size: many; D gene: TRBD1; J gene: TRBJ2-1; V gene: TRBV5-1; CDR3 protein: CASSSFTGVDEQFF; CDR3 DNA: TGCGCCAGCAGTAGTTTTACAGGGGTCGATGAGCAGTTCTTC
clone size: many; D gene: -; J gene: TRBJ2-2; V gene: TRBV20-1; CDR3 protein: CSAIPPRTSNTGELFF; CDR3 DNA: TGCAGTGCTATTCCGCCCCGCACTTCGAACACCGGGGAGCTGTTTTTT
clone size: many; D gene: TRBD1; J gene: TRBJ2-7; V gene: TRBV18; CDR3 protein: CASSPSDRDGYEQYF; CDR3 DNA: TGTGCCAGCTCACCCTCGGACAGGGACGGGTACGAGCAGTACTTC
clone size: many; D gene: TRBD2; J gene: TRBJ2-7; V gene: TRBV5-1; CDR3 protein: CASSQLAGERSEQYF; CDR3 DNA: TGCGCCAGCAGCCAGTTAGCGGGAGAAAGATCCGAGCAGTACTTC
clone size: -; D gene: TRBD2; J gene: TRBJ2-2; V gene: TRBV7-3; CDR3 protein: CASSPRLAVPGELFF; CDR3 DNA: TGTGCCAGCAGCCCACGACTAGCGGTCCCCGGGGAGCTGTTTTTT
clone size: few; D gene: TRBD1; J gene: TRBJ2-5; V gene: TRBV7-2; CDR3 protein: CASSLVTGWETQYF; CDR3 DNA: TGTGCCAGCAGCTTAGTGACAGGGTGGGAGACCCAGTACTTC
clone size: many; D gene: -; J gene: TRBJ2-7; V gene: TRBV20-1; CDR3 protein: CSARGAANSYEQYF; CDR3 DNA: TGCAGTGCTAGGGGGGCGGCGAATTCCTACGAGCAGTACTTC
clone size: many; D gene: -; J gene: TRBJ2-7; V gene: TRBV10-3; CDR3 protein: CAISESGLQGSYEQYF; CDR3 DNA: TGTGCCATCAGTGAGTCGGGTCTACAGGGTTCCTACGAGCAGTACTTC
clone size: -; D gene: -; J gene: TRBJ2-7; V gene: TRBV18; CDR3 protein: CASSPIRDPGDEQYF; CDR3 DNA: TGTGCCAGCTCACCGATCCGGGACCCGGGGGACGAGCAGTACTTC
clone size: few; D gene: TRBD1; J gene: TRBJ1-3; V gene: TRBV27; CDR3 protein: CASSPRGTGNTIYF; CDR3 DNA: TGTGCCAGCAGTCCCAGGGGGACTGGAAACACCATATATTTT
clone size: -; D gene: TRBD1; J gene: TRBJ1-5; V gene: TRBV28; CDR3 protein: CASSLYRGGQPQHF; CDR3 DNA: TGTGCCAGCAGTTTATACAGGGGGGGTCAGCCCCAGCATTTT
clone size: many; D gene: TRBD1; J gene: TRBJ2-7; V gene: TRBV29-1; CDR3 protein: CSVEGDSVAYEQYF; CDR3 DNA: TGCAGCGTTGAAGGGGACAGTGTTGCCTACGAGCAGTACTTC
clone size: -; D gene: TRBD2; J gene: TRBJ2-7; V gene: TRBV7-2; CDR3 protein: CASRRTSGRVYEQYF; CDR3 DNA: TGTGCCAGCAGGCGCACTAGCGGGAGAGTCTACGAGCAGTACTTC
clone size: few; D gene: TRBD2; J gene: TRBJ2-3; V gene: TRBV15; CDR3 protein: CATSRDNPLAGPGDTQYF; CDR3 DNA: TGTGCCACCAGCAGAGATAACCCACTAGCGGGACCGGGAGATACGCAGTATTTT
clone size: many; D gene: -; J gene: TRBJ2-1; V gene: TRBV20-1; CDR3 protein: CSASRPQRVSYNEQFF; CDR3 DNA: TGCAGTGCTAGTCGACCTCAAAGGGTCTCCTACAATGAGCAGTTCTTC
clone size: -; D gene: -; J gene: TRBJ2-5; V gene: TRBV9; CDR3 protein: CASSAFQGLETHYF; CDR3 DNA: TGTGCCAGCAGCGCTTTCCAGGGGTTAGAGACCCATTACTTC
clone size: many; D gene: -; J gene: TRBJ2-6; V gene: TRBV28; CDR3 protein: CASTRNSAGANVLTF; CDR3 DNA: TGTGCCAGCACTCGGAACAGCGCTGGGGCCAACGTCCTGACTTTC
clone size: many; D gene: -; J gene: TRBJ2-4; V gene: TRBV20-1; CDR3 protein: CSARDFAEKNIQYF; CDR3 DNA: TGCAGTGCTAGAGACTTCGCGGAGAAAAACATTCAGTACTTC
clone size: -; D gene: -; J gene: TRBJ2-7; V gene: TRBV5-5; CDR3 protein: CASRTGGQVTYEQYF; CDR3 DNA: TGTGCCAGCAGAACCGGGGGACAAGTCACCTACGAGCAGTACTTC
clone size: many; D gene: -; J gene: TRBJ2-5; V gene: TRBV7-2; CDR3 protein: CASSLKFPGAGEETQYF; CDR3 DNA: TGTGCCAGCAGCTTAAAGTTCCCGGGGGCAGGAGAGGAGACCCAGTACTTC
clone size: few; D gene: -; J gene: TRBJ1-3; V gene: TRBV5-1; CDR3 protein: CASSLEGTKGNTIYF; CDR3 DNA: TGCGCCAGCAGCTTGGAGGGGACAAAAGGAAACACCATATATTTT
clone size: many; D gene: TRBD1; J gene: TRBJ1-5; V gene: TRBV7-2; CDR3 protein: CASSLQGDQPQHF; CDR3 DNA: TGTGCCAGCAGCTTACAGGGGGATCAGCCCCAGCATTTT
clone size: many; D gene: -; J gene: TRBJ2-5; V gene: TRBV9; CDR3 protein: CASSLGNQETQYF; CDR3 DNA: TGTGCCAGCAGCTTGGGAAACCAAGAGACCCAGTACTTC
clone size: -; D gene: TRBD1; J gene: TRBJ1-2; V gene: TRBV28; CDR3 protein: CASTGDRGIRARHGYTF; CDR3 DNA: TGTGCCAGCACCGGGGACAGGGGAATCCGTGCGCGTCATGGCTACACCTTC
clone size: many; D gene: -; J gene: TRBJ2-7; V gene: TRBV25-1; CDR3 protein: CASTRTGSYEQYF; CDR3 DNA: TGTGCCAGTACCAGAACAGGGAGCTACGAGCAGTACTTC
clone size: many; D gene: -; J gene: TRBJ1-6; V gene: TRBV9; CDR3 protein: CASSVESKPGNSPLHF; CDR3 DNA: TGTGCCAGCAGCGTAGAGTCCAAACCGGGAAATTCACCCCTCCACTTT
clone size: -; D gene: TRBD2; J gene: TRBJ2-5; V gene: TRBV20-1; CDR3 protein: CSAGGGPGLAGGRETQYF; CDR3 DNA: TGCAGTGCTGGGGGAGGACCTGGACTAGCGGGAGGGCGGGAGACCCAGTACTTC
clone size: many; D gene: TRBD2; J gene: TRBJ2-2; V gene: TRBV4-3; CDR3 protein: CASSQEMLGGGHTGELFF; CDR3 DNA: TGCGCCAGCAGCCAAGAGATGTTGGGGGGGGGACACACCGGGGAGCTGTTTTTT
clone size: -; D gene: TRBD1; J gene: TRBJ1-5; V gene: TRBV2; CDR3 protein: CASSEWGTGSNQPQHF; CDR3 DNA: TGTGCCAGCAGTGAATGGGGGACAGGGTCCAATCAGCCCCAGCATTTT
clone size: few; D gene: TRBD2; J gene: TRBJ2-7; V gene: TRBV6-1; CDR3 protein: CASTRAGGGFWEQYF; CDR3 DNA: TGTGCCAGCACCCGCGCCGGCGGGGGGTTTTGGGAGCAGTACTTC
clone size: many; D gene: -; J gene: TRBJ2-2; V gene: TRBV7-2; CDR3 protein: CASSVSGTGELFF; CDR3 DNA: TGTGCCAGCAGCGTTAGCGGCACCGGGGAGCTGTTTTTT
clone size: many; D gene: TRBD2; J gene: TRBJ2-7; V gene: TRBV7-2; CDR3 protein: CASSLNPGTIYEQYF; CDR3 DNA: TGTGCCAGCAGCTTAAACCCCGGGACTATCTACGAGCAGTACTTC
clone size: few; D gene: TRBD1; J gene: TRBJ2-7; V gene: TRBV13; CDR3 protein: CASSPSWTGGDFGYEQYF; CDR3 DNA: TGTGCCAGCAGCCCCTCTTGGACAGGGGGGGACTTCGGCTACGAGCAGTACTTC
clone size: few; D gene: -; J gene: TRBJ1-4; V gene: TRBV7-8; CDR3 protein: CASSPANYATNEKLFF; CDR3 DNA: TGTGCCAGCAGCCCCGCCAATTACGCAACTAATGAAAAACTGTTTTTT
clone size: many; D gene: -; J gene: TRBJ2-5; V gene: TRBV28; CDR3 protein: CAAFGEIGTQYF; CDR3 DNA: TGTGCCGCCTTCGGGGAGATTGGGACCCAGTACTTC
clone size: many; D gene: -; J gene: TRBJ2-2; V gene: TRBV4-3; CDR3 protein: CASSQEPNGINTGELFF; CDR3 DNA: TGCGCCAGCAGCCAAGAACCGAACGGGATCAACACCGGGGAGCTGTTTTTT
clone size: many; D gene: TRBD2; J gene: TRBJ2-1; V gene: TRBV28; CDR3 protein: CASSDPSGGGQFF; CDR3 DNA: TGTGCCAGCAGTGACCCTAGCGGGGGAGGGCAGTTCTTC
clone size: -; D gene: -; J gene: TRBJ2-5; V gene: TRBV7-9; CDR3 protein: CASSPGGNPETQYF; CDR3 DNA: TGTGCCAGCTCCCCCGGGGGAAATCCAGAGACCCAGTACTTC
clone size: many; D gene: TRBD2; J gene: TRBJ2-5; V gene: TRBV28; CDR3 protein: CASSSDRLAGARGKTQYF; CDR3 DNA: TGTGCCAGCAGTTCGGACAGACTAGCGGGGGCCCGGGGTAAGACCCAGTACTTC
clone size: -; D gene: -; J gene: TRBJ2-3; V gene: TRBV20-1; CDR3 protein: CSALMAAGTDTQYF; CDR3 DNA: TGCAGTGCCCTGATGGCCGCGGGGACAGATACGCAGTATTTT
clone size: many; D gene: -; J gene: TRBJ2-3; V gene: TRBV20-1; CDR3 protein: CSASGEGDTQYF; CDR3 DNA: TGCAGTGCTAGCGGAGAAGGGGATACGCAGTATTTT
clone size: -; D gene: TRBD2; J gene: TRBJ2-7; V gene: TRBV7-9; CDR3 protein: CASSPNGLAGVPYEQYF; CDR3 DNA: TGTGCCAGCAGCCCGAATGGACTAGCGGGGGTACCCTACGAGCAGTACTTC
clone size: many; D gene: -; J gene: TRBJ2-7; V gene: TRBV19; CDR3 protein: CASSITRSYEQYF; CDR3 DNA: TGTGCCAGTAGTATTACCAGATCCTACGAGCAGTACTTC
clone size: many; D gene: TRBD2; J gene: TRBJ2-1; V gene: TRBV20-1; CDR3 protein: CSASDIAGNYNEQFF; CDR3 DNA: TGCAGTGCTAGTGATATAGCGGGTAATTACAATGAGCAGTTCTTC
clone size: few; D gene: TRBD1; J gene: TRBJ1-2; V gene: TRBV6-4; CDR3 protein: CASRDRGTGHNGYTF; CDR3 DNA: TGTGCCAGCAGAGACCGGGGGACAGGCCATAATGGCTACACCTTC
clone size: -; D gene: TRBD1; J gene: TRBJ1-1; V gene: TRBV7-2; CDR3 protein: CASSLKTGGTEAFF; CDR3 DNA: TGTGCCAGCAGTCTCAAGACAGGGGGCACTGAAGCTTTCTTT
clone size: many; D gene: -; J gene: TRBJ2-5; V gene: TRBV20-1; CDR3 protein: CSARDTYQETQYF; CDR3 DNA: TGCAGTGCTAGAGATACTTACCAAGAGACCCAGTACTTC